The 16 T cell receptor beta chains presented below share a single source sample, sequenced in a study of cytomegalovirus exposure and HLA in healthy donors. PCR used 60 Vbeta primers and 13 Jbeta primers. Profiled with immunoSEQ multiplex PCR; TCRdb holds only in-frame clones, not every one. The repertoire holds roughly 100,000 clones, with 65% as singletons. The specimen was PBMCs. The receptor set was obtained from a boy aged 10-17 years in good health and CMV-seropositive.

This clone appeared a few times. The chain recombines TRBV6-6 with TRBJ1-5, with D tentatively TRBD1 (5 bases). V was shortened by 5 bases and J by 3 bases, with 11 bases between the two germline ends. The germline gives CDR1 MNHNY, CDR2 SVGAGI (reference sequence). The CDR3 length is 14 residues. DNA of the CDR3: TGTGCCAGCAGTGGACAAATTAACAATCAGCCCCAGCATTTT. It translates to CASSGQINNQPQHF.

A single count supports this clone. The chain is built from TRBV4-1 and TRBJ1-2; no reliable D call. V dropped 5 bases and J dropped 5 bases, with 18 bases sitting between them. CDR3 length: 15 residues. Germline lookup yields CDR1 MGHRA and CDR2 YSYEKL. The CDR3 region is CASSSRGVEIYGYTF. The CDR3 nucleotides read TGCGCCAGCAGCTCGCGAGGTGTAGAGATATATGGCTACACCTTC.

The rearrangement links TRBV9 to TRBJ2-7; tentatively, D is TRBD1 (6 bases). The V gene's germline CDR1 is SGDLS and CDR2 YYNGEE. The V end lost 0 bases, the J end lost 2 bases, and 9 bases lay between the germline ends. The CDR3 length is 14 residues. The CDR3 loop is CASSVADSPYEQYF. CDR3 nucleotide sequence: TGTGCCAGCAGCGTAGCGGACAGCCCCTACGAGCAGTACTTC.

This chain uses TRBV7-3 with TRBJ2-1, with D possibly TRBD2 on 5 matching bases. V was pared by 5 bases and J by 6 bases, with 20 bases between. CDR3 length: 16 residues. CDR1 SGHTA and CDR2 FQGTGA come from the germline V gene. For the CDR3, the DNA is TGTGCCAGCAGCCAATCGACCGGGAAAATGTTCAATGAGCAGTTCTTC. Amino acid sequence: CASSQSTGKMFNEQFF.

The chain links TRBV10-2 to TRBJ1-5, with D maybe TRBD1 (6 bases). The germline gives CDR1 WSHSY, CDR2 SAAADI. CDR3 length: 14 residues. V was clipped by 3 bases and J by 6 bases, with 12 bases between them. DNA of the CDR3: TGCGCCAGCAGTGAAAGGCAGGGGCTTCAGCCCCAGCATTTT. As protein: CASSERQGLQPQHF.

The rearrangement joins TRBV4-3 to TRBJ1-3; D remains unclear. V was trimmed by 0 bases and J by 1 base, leaving 7 bases between them. The CDR3 is made up of 15 amino acids. Germline V gene sequence: CDR1 LGHNA, CDR2 YSLEER. Here the CDR3 reads CASSQDAGSGNTIYF. Written as DNA, the CDR3 is TGCGCCAGCAGCCAAGATGCGGGGTCTGGAAACACCATATATTTT.

J is TRBJ2-1 and V is TRBV11-2; tentative D call: TRBD1 (5 bases). Trimming shortened V by 1 base and J by 0 bases, and 10 bases separated the two germline ends. Germline V gene sequence: CDR1 SGHAT, CDR2 FQNNGV. The CDR3 runs to 16 residues. CDR3 sequence: CASSLVAGYSYNEQFF. DNA for the CDR3: TGTGCCAGCAGCTTAGTCGCAGGGTACTCCTACAATGAGCAGTTCTTC. The variable domain in full, with the rest retrieved from reference TRBV11-2 and TRBJ2-1, is EAGVAQSPRYKIIEKRQSVAFWCNPISGHATLYWYQQILGQGPKLLIQFQNNGVVDDSQLPKDRFSAERLKGVDSTLKIQPAKLEDSAVYLCASSLVAGYSYNEQFFGPGTRLTVL.

The rearrangement links TRBV7-8 to TRBJ1-5; 10 bases fit TRBD1. The germline V gene encodes CDR1 SGHVS and CDR2 FQNEAQ. The CDR3 is made up of 16 amino acids. The V gene end was trimmed by 2 bases and the J gene end by 4 bases; junction bases not matched to a gene: 5. CDR3 amino acids: CASSLKGQGNNQPQHF. The CDR3, as DNA: TGTGCCAGCAGCTTAAAGGGACAGGGGAATAATCAGCCCCAGCATTTT.

This clone came up a few times. The V call is TRBV19, the J call TRBJ2-5; possibly TRBD2 for D (6 bases). Germline CDR1 reads LNHDA; CDR2 reads SQIVND (reference sequence). Trimming left V 6 bases short and J 5 bases short, with 13 bases between. The CDR3 has 13 amino acids. The chain's CDR3 is CASRRDSEETQYF. The CDR3 coding sequence is TGTGCCAGTAGAAGGGACTCAGAGGAGACCCAGTACTTC.

The genes are TRBV7-2 and TRBJ2-5; unclear D gene. This CDR3 spans 12 amino acids. The ends were cut back, 5 bases at V and 4 bases at J, with 8 bases in the middle. CDR1 and CDR2 from the germline V gene are SGHTA and FQGNSA. CDR3: CASSPIVETQYF. In DNA, the CDR3 is TGTGCCAGCAGCCCTATCGTAGAGACCCAGTACTTC.

CDR3 sequence: CASTEFAGTGELFF. The DNA of the CDR3 is TGTGCCAGCACAGAATTCGCGGGCACCGGGGAGCTGTTTTTT. V gene TRBV6-6 combines with J gene TRBJ2-2; possibly TRBD2 for D (5 bases). Germline V gene sequence: CDR1 MNHNY, CDR2 SVGAGI (reference sequence). CDR3 length: 14 residues. Between the trimmed V and J ends, which lost 7 bases and 4 bases, there was a span of 13 bases.

In DNA, the CDR3 is TGTGCCACCTCCCTCCGGGTCAGGGACGAGCAGTACTTC. Encoded protein: CATSLRVRDEQYF. V usage is TRBV6-5 and J usage is TRBJ2-7; tentative D call: TRBD1 (5 bases). V was cut by 10 bases and J by 5 bases, with 18 bases left in between. The germline CDR1 and CDR2 sequences are MNHEY and SVGAGI. The CDR3 totals 13 residues.

The genes are TRBV19 and TRBJ2-7, with TRBD2 matching 9 bases. V shed 4 bases, J shed 3 bases, and the junction held 7 bases outside the gene matches. This CDR3 has 15 amino acids. Germline lookup yields CDR1 LNHDA and CDR2 SQIVND (reference sequence). CDR3 residues: CASSRSIAGDYEQYF. The CDR3 nucleotides are TGTGCCAGTAGTAGGTCAATAGCGGGAGACTACGAGCAGTACTTC.

This clone was observed a single time. CDR3 in amino acids: CASSFGTDVSYNEQFF. In nucleotides, the CDR3 is TGTGCCAGCAGTTTCGGGACAGACGTCTCCTACAATGAGCAGTTCTTC. This chain links TRBV5-6 with TRBJ2-1, with 7 bases identical to TRBD1. V lost 5 bases, J lost 0 bases, and 8 bases stayed unmatched. The CDR3 runs 16 residues. Germline V lookup: CDR1 SGHDT, CDR2 YYEEEE.

Remarks on this clone: One end of the junction is discordant with germline, which a read error may explain. The CDR3 is CASSSGTGNF. The CDR3 DNA follows: TGTGCCAGCAGTTCCGGGACAGGGAACTTC. This chain connects TRBV2 to TRBJ2-4; 9 bases map to TRBD1. This CDR3 is built from 10 residues. Germline CDR1 reads SNHLY; CDR2 reads FYNNEI.

This chain uses TRBV9 with TRBJ2-6; D perhaps matches TRBD2 (6 bases). Germline V gene data show CDR1 as SGDLS and CDR2 as YYNGEE. This CDR3 has 17 amino acids. The V gene lost 0 bases and the J gene lost 4 bases, with 14 bases spanning the gap. In DNA form, the CDR3 reads TGTGCCAGCAGCGTAGCTTTGGGGACTGGAGGGGCCAACGTCCTGACTTTC. Its protein is CASSVALGTGGANVLTF.